These T cell receptor beta chains were read from a single sample in a study of blood T cell repertoires in COVID-19. Profiled with immunoSEQ multiplex PCR; TCRdb holds only in-frame clones, not every one. The data contain 150,000 to 200,000 clones, under 90% of them singletons. The source material was peripheral blood. All receptors come from a person aged 70 to 85 with COVID-19, enrolled during active disease. The CDR3 runs from the conserved cysteine through the conserved F or W. A D gene is named only where the DNA matches it firmly. Not every row has a clone size; where given, it reads once, few, many or a size class.

>once|TRBV5-1|TRBD2|13|TRBJ2-7
TGCGCCAGCAGCTTGGAGGGGCGGGGGGCTCAGTACTTC
CASSLEGRGAQYF
>-|TRBV9|TRBD2|16|TRBJ2-3
TGTGCCAGCAGCGTTACGGGACTAGCGGGAACAGATACGCAGTATTTT
CASSVTGLAGTDTQYF
>-|TRBV7-2|TRBD1|15|TRBJ1-5
TGTGCCAGCAGGGGTGGGGACAGTTGGGGTCAGCCCCAGCATTTT
CASRGGDSWGQPQHF
>once|TRBV7-2|-|15|TRBJ1-5
TGTGCCAGCAGCTCCCTCGAGGGGGTCGGTCAGCCCCAGCATTTT
CASSSLEGVGQPQHF
>-|TRBV6-5|-|14|TRBJ1-5
TGTGCCAGCATTCAGCGGGGCGGCAATCAGCCCCAGCATTTT
CASIQRGGNQPQHF
>-|TRBV28|-|13|TRBJ1-4
TGTGCCAGCAGGGACAGACCTAATGAAAAACTGTTTTTT
CASRDRPNEKLFF
>once|TRBV6-5|TRBD1|14|TRBJ1-1
TGTGCCAGCAGGACGGGACAGACGAACACTGAAGCTTTCTTT
CASRTGQTNTEAFF
>-|TRBV11-2|TRBD2|15|TRBJ2-5
TGTGCCAGCAGCCCCGGGGGGGGCGGGTGGGAGACCCAGTACTTC
CASSPGGGGWETQYF
>-|TRBV10-3|TRBD2|13|TRBJ2-1
TGTGCCGCCACCGGGGGGGCTGGCCATGAGCAGTTCTTC
CAATGGAGHEQFF
>-|TRBV19|TRBD1|14|TRBJ1-1
TGTGCCAGCAGACCTAACAGGGGTGGTACTGAAGCTTTCTTT
CASRPNRGGTEAFF
>-|TRBV28|TRBD1|13|TRBJ2-7
TGTGCCACCCATAGGACAGGGGGCTACGAGCAGTACTTC
CATHRTGGYEQYF
>-|TRBV7-9|-|18|TRBJ2-2
TGTGCCAGCAGCTTTTTGTCCGGTGGGCGGGCGAACACCGGGGAGCTGTTTTTT
CASSFLSGGRANTGELFF
>-|TRBV2|TRBD2|11|TRBJ2-1
TGTGCCAGCAGGGGGGGGACCCTCTTGTTCTTC
CASRGGTLLFF
>-|TRBV19|-|15|TRBJ2-2
TGTGCCAGTAGTATCCGCATACAGAACACCGGGGAGCTGTTTTTT
CASSIRIQNTGELFF
>-|TRBV21-1|-|16|TRBJ2-2
TGTGCCAGCAGCAAAGTTAGGGAGGTGGGAACCGGGGAGCTGTTTTTT
CASSKVREVGTGELFF
>-|TRBV7-3|-|14|TRBJ1-2
TGTGCCAGCAGCCCGGACGGGGTTAACTATGGCTACACCTTC
CASSPDGVNYGYTF
>-|TRBV9|-|14|TRBJ2-1
TGTGCCAGCAGCGGGCTAGCTGGGGTAAATGAGCAGTTCTTC
CASSGLAGVNEQFF
>-|TRBV18|-|14|TRBJ1-5
TGTGCCAGCTCATCGGGACTCCTCAATCAGCCCCAGCATTTT
CASSSGLLNQPQHF
>-|TRBV2|-|15|TRBJ1-1
TGTGCCAGCAGTGGAAGGGCCTCCCCGGGGACTGAAGCTTTCTTT
CASSGRASPGTEAFF
>-|TRBV2|-|14|TRBJ1-2
TGTGCCAGCAGTGACACTCAGGGGACCTTGGGCTACACCTTC
CASSDTQGTLGYTF
>few|TRBV5-8|-|15|TRBJ1-5
TGTGCCAGCAGCGGAGAGACAGGCCGGAGTCAGCCCCAGCATTTT
CASSGETGRSQPQHF
>-|TRBV11-2|TRBD2|16|TRBJ2-5
TGTGCCAGCAGCTTAGGGGCTAGCGGGACCCAAGAGACCCAGTACTTC
CASSLGASGTQETQYF
>-|TRBV18|-|17|TRBJ2-1
TGTGCCAGCTCACCGCAATCCGAGGGATACTTCGCCAATGAGCAGTTCTTC
CASSPQSEGYFANEQFF
>-|TRBV11-2|-|15|TRBJ2-5
TGTGCCAGCAGACCTCGCGGGTGGAGGGAAGAGACCCAGTACTTC
CASRPRGWREETQYF